A single T cell receptor beta chain is shown here with its context. This clone occurred a few times. The record has no base qualities; no much larger clone is one base away. This sample is part of a study of graft-versus-host responses after intestinal transplantation (dated by TCRdb to the early 2020s). For the study in its entirety: The transplants that recipients received were multivisceral, liver-intestinal, or isolated intestinal. Every recipient was given anti-thymocyte globulin induction, then maintenance tacrolimus and steroids for 2 to 4 years. After intestinal transplantation, graft-versus-host and host-versus-graft alloreactive T cell clones in the graft, circulation and bone marrow were tracked using bulk TCR-beta CDR3 sequencing. Alloreactive clones were identified by sequencing pre-transplant mixed lymphocyte reaction products and comparing them with unstimulated pre-transplant donor and recipient T cells. A cohort of fewer than 25 intestinal transplant recipients, including one retransplant, was enrolled, and a few patients lacking pretransplant specimens were excluded. A peak of at least 4% donor T cells among recipient peripheral blood mononuclear cells was the definition used for donor T cell macrochimerism. Samples from a few later patients were sequenced in-house on an Illumina MiSeq with MiXCR processing rather than by the commercial service.

Library prep was done by the immunoSEQ multiplex PCR assay. For most patients, genomic DNA was isolated with the Qiagen DNeasy Blood and Tissue Kit and sent frozen to Adaptive Biotechnologies for TCR sequencing. Adaptive Biotechnologies carried out high-throughput TCR-beta CDR3 sequencing of genomic DNA for most patients. The source study handled its data this way. TCR sequencing data were retrieved from Adaptive's ImmunoSEQ software for 15 to 20 patients, whereas a few other patients were processed with MiXCR and VDJtools. To correct CD4 versus CD8 sorting errors, sequences present in both subsets at a frequency ratio below 5:1 were removed. Because the origin of CDR3 nucleotide sequences shared between donor and recipient could not be assigned, those sequences were removed. Alloreactive clones required at least 2-fold expansion over unstimulated cells and minimum CFSE-low frequency of 0.002% (template counts) or 0.001% (read counts). Clones were considered mappable if detected in sequenced pre-transplant spleen, lymph node, or MLR CFSE-low populations of the donor or recipient. Cumulative frequency of alloreactive clones was calculated as a percentage of all sequences weighted by copy number. TCRdb obtained this table from immuneACCESS and retained in-frame rearrangements with V and J assigned. These tables miss some clones; where compared with another copy, unresolved V genes account for less than half of the shortfall, and the remainder is unexplained. V, J and clone size reflect that table, while D and trimming were determined from the DNA. This sample has about 20,000 clones in its table, and about half of those were observed once. The ten biggest clones cover 0.7% to 0.9% of the sample.

The time point label for this specimen denotes: cells obtained before transplantation from donor or recipient. Mixed lymphocyte reactions plated about 200,000 CFSE-labeled pre-transplant responders with about 200,000 irradiated violet-dye-labeled stimulators and were cultured for about 6 days. Proliferating CD3+CD4+CFSE-low and CD3+CD8+CFSE-low responder cells were FACS-sorted on a BD Influx sorter after the mixed lymphocyte reaction. Study-wide findings and limitations: GvH clones were found in recipient bone marrow, and some of the GvH clones appeared earlier in ileal mucosa or blood, which is consistent with an intestinal mucosal origin. The relatively low number and heterogeneity of intestinal transplant patients limited the conclusions. In the allografts of patients with donor T cell macrochimerism, GvH to HvG T cell clonal ratios were high. Early after transplant, peak levels of circulating GvH clones were found to be associated with declines in HvG clones.

For CDR1 and CDR2, the germline V gene (reference sequence) lists PRHDT and FYEKMQ. Trimming takes 5 bases from V and 9 bases from J, and the germline ends sit 14 bases apart. Its CDR3 holds 14 amino acids, cysteine through phenylalanine. The CDR3 DNA has 42 bases and is translated from base 1. The source was alloreactive CD4+ T cells from a mixed lymphocyte reaction culture, collected before intestinal transplant. In light of the paper, this sample's cell subset or site label describes: CFSE-low proliferating T cells sorted from roughly 6-day pre-transplant mixed lymphocyte reaction (GvH or HvG direction). The TCR was taken from a human patient who received an intestinal transplant. Here the chain combines TRBV13 and TRBJ1-6, with the D gene too uncertain to name. The CDR3 amino acid sequence is: CASSPRRRSSPLHF. The sequenced DNA: TGTGCCAGCAGCCCACGGAGGAGGAGTTCACCCCTCCACTTT.